Sequencing of this TCR beta chain was carried out in a study of cytomegalovirus exposure and HLA in healthy donors. Points from the study as a whole: In a later analysis, a genetic analysis reported fewer productive-TCR N-insertions in an Asian-associated ancestry cluster than the cohort average.

60 Vbeta and 13 Jbeta primers were used in PCR. Clones were sequenced by immunoSEQ multiplex PCR, and TCRdb holds only the in-frame ones, with some missing. The sample holds under 200,000 clones, about 80% seen once. V trimming: 1 base; J trimming: 19 bases; junction bases outside the gene matches: 15. The CDR3 covers 15 residues. CDR1 and CDR2 from the germline V gene are SGHTA and FQGNSA. Note on this clone: What it binds is unknown.

The chain is built from TRBV7-2 and TRBJ1-6, with TRBD1 identical over 8 bases. Input material: PBMCs. The TCR sequence derives from a woman aged 25 to 39 in good health and CMV-seropositive. CDR3 sequence (DNA): TGTGCCAGCAGCTTAGATGGGGCAGGGGGCTCCGGGCTTCACTTT. Translated, it gives CASSLDGAGGSGLHF.